The present T cell receptor beta chain was sequenced within a study of vaccination and CD4 T cells after COVID-19. As for the study in general: Overlapping SARS-CoV-2, HCoV-NL63, HCoV-OC43 and HCoV-229E spike peptides were used to stimulate cells. Overall study results and limits: The great majority, 304 of 307 vaccine-specific clones, proved spike mono-reactive in convalescent patients.

Treatment indicated: approximately nine-day PBMC culture with coronavirus spike peptide pools or control peptides (ViraFEST assay). Peptide pool stimulation in ViraFEST expanded antigen-specific T cells, whose TCRs were then sequenced. With the Oncomine TCR Beta short-read assay, DNA from cultured CD4+ T cells was sequenced. Via MiXCR, TCRdb re-called the PCR reads, giving one row per CDR3 protein. The sample has approximately 15,000 distinct CDR3 sequences; 36% are singletons. Note on this clonotype: Its cognate antigen is unknown.

The CDR3 contains 15 residues. V shed 4 bases, J shed 7 bases, and the junction held 8 bases outside the gene matches. Germline CDR1 SGHKS, CDR2 YYEKEE (reference sequence). The clonotype comes from a human donor who received a COVID-19 vaccine. The chain combines TRBV5-5 with TRBJ2-5; TRBD2 matches 12 bases. This material consisted of CD4+ T cells from blood, cultured in vitro, taken before SARS-CoV-2 vaccination. CDR3 residues: CASSPILAGGWTQYF. Here the CDR3 DNA reads TGTGCCAGCAGCCCGATACTAGCGGGGGGTTGGACCCAGTACTTC.